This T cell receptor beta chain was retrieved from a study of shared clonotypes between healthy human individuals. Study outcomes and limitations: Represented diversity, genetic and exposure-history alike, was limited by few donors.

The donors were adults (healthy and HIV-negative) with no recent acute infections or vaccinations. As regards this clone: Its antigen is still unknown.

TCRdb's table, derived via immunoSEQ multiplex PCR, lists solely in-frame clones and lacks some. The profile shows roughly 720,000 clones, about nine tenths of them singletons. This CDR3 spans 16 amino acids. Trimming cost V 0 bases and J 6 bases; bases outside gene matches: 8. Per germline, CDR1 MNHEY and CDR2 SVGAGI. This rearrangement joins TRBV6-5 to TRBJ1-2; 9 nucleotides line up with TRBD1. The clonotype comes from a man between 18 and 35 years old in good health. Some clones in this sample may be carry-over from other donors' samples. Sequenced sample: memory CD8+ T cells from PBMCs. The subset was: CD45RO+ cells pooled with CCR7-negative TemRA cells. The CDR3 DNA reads TGTGCCAGCAGTTACTCGAGGACAGGGGCAGAGAATGGCTACACCTTC. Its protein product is CASSYSRTGAENGYTF.